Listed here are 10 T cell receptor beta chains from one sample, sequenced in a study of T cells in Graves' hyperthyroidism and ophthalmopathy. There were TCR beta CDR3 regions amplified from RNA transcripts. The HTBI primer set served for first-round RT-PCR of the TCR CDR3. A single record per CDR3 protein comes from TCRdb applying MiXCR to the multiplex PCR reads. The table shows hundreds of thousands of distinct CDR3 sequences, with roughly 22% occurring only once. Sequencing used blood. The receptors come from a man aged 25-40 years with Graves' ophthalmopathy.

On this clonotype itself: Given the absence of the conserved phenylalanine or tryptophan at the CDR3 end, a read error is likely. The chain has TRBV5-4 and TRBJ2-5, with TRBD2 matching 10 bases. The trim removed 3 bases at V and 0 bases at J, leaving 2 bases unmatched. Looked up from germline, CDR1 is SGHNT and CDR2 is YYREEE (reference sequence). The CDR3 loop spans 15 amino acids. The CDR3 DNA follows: TGTGCCAGCAGCTGGACTAGCGGATACCAAGAGACCCAGTACCTC. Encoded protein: CASSWTSGYQETQYL.

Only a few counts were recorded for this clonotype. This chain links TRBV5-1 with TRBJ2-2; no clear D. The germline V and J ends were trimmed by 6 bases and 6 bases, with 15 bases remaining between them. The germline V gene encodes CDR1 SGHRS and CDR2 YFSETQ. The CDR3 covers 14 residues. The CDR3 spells CASKDEIHAGELFF. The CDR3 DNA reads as TGCGCCAGCAAAGACGAAATACATGCCGGGGAGCTGTTTTTT.

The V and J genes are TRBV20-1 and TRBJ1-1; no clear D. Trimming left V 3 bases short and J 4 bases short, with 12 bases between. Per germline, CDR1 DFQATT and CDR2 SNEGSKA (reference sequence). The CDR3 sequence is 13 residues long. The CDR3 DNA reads TGCAGTGCTAGGTGGTCCCTGGGCACTGAAGCTTTCTTT. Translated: CSARWSLGTEAFF.

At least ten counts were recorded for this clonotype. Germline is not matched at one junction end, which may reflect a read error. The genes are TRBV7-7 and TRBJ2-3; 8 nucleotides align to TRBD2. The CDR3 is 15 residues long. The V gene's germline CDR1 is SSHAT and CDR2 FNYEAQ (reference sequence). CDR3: CASSLGGRSTDTQYF. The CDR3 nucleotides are TGTGCTAGCAGCTTAGGCGGGAGGAGCACAGATACGCAGTATTTT.

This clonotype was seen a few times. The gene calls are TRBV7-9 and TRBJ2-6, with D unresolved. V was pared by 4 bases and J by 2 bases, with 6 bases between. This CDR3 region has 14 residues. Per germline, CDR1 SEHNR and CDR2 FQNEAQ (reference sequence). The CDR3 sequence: CASSSQAGANVLTF. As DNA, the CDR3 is TGTGCCAGCAGCTCCCAGGCTGGGGCCAACGTCCTGACTTTC.

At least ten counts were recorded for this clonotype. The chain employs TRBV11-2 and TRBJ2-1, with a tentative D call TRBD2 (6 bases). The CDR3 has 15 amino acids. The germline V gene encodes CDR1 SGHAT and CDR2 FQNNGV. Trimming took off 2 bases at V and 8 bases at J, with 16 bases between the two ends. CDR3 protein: CASSLYDGSRDEQFF. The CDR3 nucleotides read TGTGCCAGCAGCTTATATGACGGGAGTAGAGATGAGCAGTTCTTC. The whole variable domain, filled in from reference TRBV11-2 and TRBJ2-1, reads EAGVAQSPRYKIIEKRQSVAFWCNPISGHATLYWYQQILGQGPKLLIQFQNNGVVDDSQLPKDRFSAERLKGVDSTLKIQPAKLEDSAVYLCASSLYDGSRDEQFFGPGTRLTVL.

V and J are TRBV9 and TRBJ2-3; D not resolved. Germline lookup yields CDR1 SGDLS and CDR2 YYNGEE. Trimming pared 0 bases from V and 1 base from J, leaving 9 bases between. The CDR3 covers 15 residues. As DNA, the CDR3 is TGTGCCAGCAGCGTAGCGGCTTCAGGCACAGATACGCAGTATTTT. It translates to CASSVAASGTDTQYF.

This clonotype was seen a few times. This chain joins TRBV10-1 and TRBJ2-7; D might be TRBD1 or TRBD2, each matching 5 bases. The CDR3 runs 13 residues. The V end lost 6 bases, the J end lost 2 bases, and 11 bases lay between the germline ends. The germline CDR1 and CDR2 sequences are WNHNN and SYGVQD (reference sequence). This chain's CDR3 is CASSPGRTYEQYF. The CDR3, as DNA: TGCGCCAGCAGCCCGGGACGGACCTACGAGCAGTACTTC.

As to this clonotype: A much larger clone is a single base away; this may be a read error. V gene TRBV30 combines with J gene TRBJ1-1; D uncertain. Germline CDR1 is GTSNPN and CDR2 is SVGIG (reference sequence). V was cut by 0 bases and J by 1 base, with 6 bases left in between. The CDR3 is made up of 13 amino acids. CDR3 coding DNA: TGTGCCTGGAGTGTACAGTCGAACACTGAAGCTTTCTTT. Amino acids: CAWSVQSNTEAFF.

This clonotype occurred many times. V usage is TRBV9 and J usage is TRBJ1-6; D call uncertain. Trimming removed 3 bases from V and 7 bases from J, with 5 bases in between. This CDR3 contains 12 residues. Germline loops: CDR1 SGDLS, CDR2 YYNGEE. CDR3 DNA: TGTGCCAGCAGCGGCCTGAATTCACCCCTCCACTTT. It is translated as CASSGLNSPLHF.